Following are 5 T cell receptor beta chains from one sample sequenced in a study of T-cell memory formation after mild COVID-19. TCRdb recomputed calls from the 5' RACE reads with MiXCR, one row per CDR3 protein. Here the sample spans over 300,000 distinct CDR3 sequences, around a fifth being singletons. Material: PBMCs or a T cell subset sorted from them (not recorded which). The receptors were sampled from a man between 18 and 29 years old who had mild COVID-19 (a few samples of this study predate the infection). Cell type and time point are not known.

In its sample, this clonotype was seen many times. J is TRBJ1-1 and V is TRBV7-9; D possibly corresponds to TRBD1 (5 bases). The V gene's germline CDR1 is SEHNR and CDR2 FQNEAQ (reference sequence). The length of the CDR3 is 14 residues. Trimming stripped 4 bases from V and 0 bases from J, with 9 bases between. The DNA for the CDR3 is TGTGCCAGCAGCTGGTGGGGACTGAACACTGAAGCTTTCTTT. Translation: CASSWWGLNTEAFF.

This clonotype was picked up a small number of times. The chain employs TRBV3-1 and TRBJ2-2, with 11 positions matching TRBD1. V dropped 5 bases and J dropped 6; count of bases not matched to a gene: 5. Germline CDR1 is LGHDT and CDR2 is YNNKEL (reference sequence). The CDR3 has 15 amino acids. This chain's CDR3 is CASSSRDRGSGELFF. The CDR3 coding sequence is TGTGCCAGCAGCAGCCGGGACAGGGGGTCCGGGGAGCTGTTTTTT.

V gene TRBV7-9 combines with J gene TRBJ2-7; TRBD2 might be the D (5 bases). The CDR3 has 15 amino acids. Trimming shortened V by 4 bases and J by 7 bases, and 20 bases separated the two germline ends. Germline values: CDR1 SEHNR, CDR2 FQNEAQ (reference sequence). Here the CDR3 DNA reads TGTGCCAGCAGCTCCGGGCCCCTGGACTCGGGGGAGCAGTACGTC. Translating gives CASSSGPLDSGEQYV.

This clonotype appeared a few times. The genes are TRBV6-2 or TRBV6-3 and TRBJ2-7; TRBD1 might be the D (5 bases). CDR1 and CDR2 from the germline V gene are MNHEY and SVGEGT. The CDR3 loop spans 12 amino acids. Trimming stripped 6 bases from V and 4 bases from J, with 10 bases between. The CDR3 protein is CASSPGNYEQYV. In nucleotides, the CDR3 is TGTGCCAGCAGCCCAGGGAATTACGAGCAGTACGTC.

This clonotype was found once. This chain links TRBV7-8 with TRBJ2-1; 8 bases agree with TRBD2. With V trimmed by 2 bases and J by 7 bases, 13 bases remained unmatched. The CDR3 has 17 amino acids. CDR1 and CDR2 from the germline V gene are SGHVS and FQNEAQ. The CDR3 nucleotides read TGTGCCAGCAGCTTAAAACGGGAGGGCCTTTCGAGGAATGAGCAGTTCTTC. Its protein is CASSLKREGLSRNEQFF. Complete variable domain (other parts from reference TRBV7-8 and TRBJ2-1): GAGVSQSPRYKVAKRGQDVALRCDPISGHVSLFWYQQALGQGPEFLTYFQNEAQLDKSGLPSDRFFAERPEGSVSTLKIQRTQQEDSAVYLCASSLKREGLSRNEQFFGPGTRLTVL.